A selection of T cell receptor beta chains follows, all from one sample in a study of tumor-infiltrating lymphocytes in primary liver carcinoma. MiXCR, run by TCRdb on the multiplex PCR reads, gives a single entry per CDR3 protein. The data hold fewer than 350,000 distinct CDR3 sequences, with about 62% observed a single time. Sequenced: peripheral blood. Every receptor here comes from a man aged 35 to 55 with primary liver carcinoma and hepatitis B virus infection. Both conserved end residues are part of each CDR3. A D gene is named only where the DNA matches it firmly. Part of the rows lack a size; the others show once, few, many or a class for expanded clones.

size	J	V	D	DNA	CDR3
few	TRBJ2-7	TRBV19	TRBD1	TGTGCCAGTGGACGACAGGGGGCGGGCGAGCAGTACTTC	CASGRQGAGEQYF
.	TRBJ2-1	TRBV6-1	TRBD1	TGTGCCAGCAGTACAACGGGACAGGCCCGTGAGCAGTTCTTC	CASSTTGQAREQFF
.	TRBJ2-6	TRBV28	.	TGTGCCAGCAGTCCACCAACAGAGTCCTCTGGGGCCAACGTCCTTACTTTC	CASSPPTESSGANVLTF
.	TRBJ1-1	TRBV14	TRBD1	TGTGCCAGCAGCCAAGGGACAGGGTGGAGCACTGAAGCTTTCTTT	CASSQGTGWSTEAFF
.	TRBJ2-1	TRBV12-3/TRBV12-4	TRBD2	TGTGCCAGCAGGATTAGCGGGAGGGGCAATGATCAGTTCTTC	CASRISGRGNDQFF
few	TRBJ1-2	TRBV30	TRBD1	TGTGCCTGGAGTGTACAGGGGGCCGGGGGTGGCTACACCTTC	CAWSVQGAGGGYTF
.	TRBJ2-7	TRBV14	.	TGTGCCAGCGGCCGCGAAATAGCGACTAGTTACGAGCAGTACTTC	CASGREIATSYEQYF
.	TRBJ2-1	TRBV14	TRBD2	TGTGCCAGCAGCGAGGGGACTAGCGGGCCAAATGAGCAGTTCTTC	CASSEGTSGPNEQFF
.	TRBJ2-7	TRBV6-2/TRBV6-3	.	TGTGCCAGCAGCCTCCGGTATAGGGCCCACGAGCAGTACTTC	CASSLRYRAHEQYF
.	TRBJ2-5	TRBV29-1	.	TGCAGCGTTACCTCGGTACTAGGAAGAGGGACCCAGTACTTC	CSVTSVLGRGTQYF
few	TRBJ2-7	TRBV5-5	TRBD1	TGTGCCAGCAGCTTGGCGGTGACAGGGGGCATCTACGAGCAGTACTTC	CASSLAVTGGIYEQYF
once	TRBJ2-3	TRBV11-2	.	TGTGCCAGCAGCTCTCCCAGGGGGGGAGATATTCAGTATTTT	CASSSPRGGDIQYF
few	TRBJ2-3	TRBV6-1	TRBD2	TGTGCCAGCAGTGAGTTGGGACTAGCAACAGATACGCAGTATTTT	CASSELGLATDTQYF
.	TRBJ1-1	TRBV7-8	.	TGTGCCAGCAGCCCGCTCCGTACAGGGTGTGGCACTGAAGCTTTCTTT	CASSPLRTGCGTEAFF
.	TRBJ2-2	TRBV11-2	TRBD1	TGTGCCAGCAGCACCGGGACAGGTTCGCACGGGGAACTGCTTTTT	CASSTGTGSHGELLF
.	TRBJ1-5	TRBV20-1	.	TGCAGTGCTGGATCAGGGGATCAGCCCCGGCATTTT	CSAGSGDQPRHF
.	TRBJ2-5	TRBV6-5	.	TGTGCCAGCAGTTACTACCGAGCGGGAGAGACCCAGTACTTC	CASSYYRAGETQYF
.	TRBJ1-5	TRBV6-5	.	TGTGCCAGCAGTTACAGGGAAAGCAATCGGCCCCAACATTTT	CASSYRESNRPQHF
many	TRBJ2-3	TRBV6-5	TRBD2	TGTGCCAGCAGTCCTAGCGGGGGAACAGATACGCAGTATTTT	CASSPSGGTDTQYF
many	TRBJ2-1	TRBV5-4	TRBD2	TGTGCCAGCAGCTTCGGTAGCGGGGAAAATGAGCAGTTCTTC	CASSFGSGENEQFF
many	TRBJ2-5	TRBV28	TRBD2	TGTGCCAGCAGTCCCGGGAGGGTTGAGGAGACCCAGTACTTC	CASSPGRVEETQYF
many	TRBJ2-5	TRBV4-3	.	TGCGCCAGCAGCCAGGGCGGGGCAGACCAAGAGACCCAGTACTTC	CASSQGGADQETQYF
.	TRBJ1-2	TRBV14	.	TGTGCCAACAGCCAAGATCGTGGCCGCCTGTGCTATGGCTATACCTTC	CANSQDRGRLCYGYTF
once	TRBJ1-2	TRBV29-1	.	TGCAGCGTTGAGGAACCAGGGAACTATGGCTACATCTTC	CSVEEPGNYGYIF
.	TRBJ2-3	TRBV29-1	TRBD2	TGCAGCGCCGGATTAACGGGAGGGAGCACAGATACGCAGTATTTT	CSAGLTGGSTDTQYF
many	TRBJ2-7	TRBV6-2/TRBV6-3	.	TGTGCCAGCGGGGACGAGTCGACCTACGAGCAGTACTTC	CASGDESTYEQYF
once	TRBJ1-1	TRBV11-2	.	TGTGCCAGCAACTTAAGGCTGGGGGTAGTTGAAGCTTTCTTT	CASNLRLGVVEAFF
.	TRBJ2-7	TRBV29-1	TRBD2	TGCAAGGGGTCCCCCGGCGCGGGAGTCGAGCAGTACTTC	CKGSPGAGVEQYF
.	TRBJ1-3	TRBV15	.	TGTGCCACCAGTAGCAGGGGCTCTGGAAACACCATATATTTT	CATSSRGSGNTIYF
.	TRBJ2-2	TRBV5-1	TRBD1	TGCGCCAGCAGCGCGGACAGGGCCCCAACCGGGGAGCTGTTTTTT	CASSADRAPTGELFF
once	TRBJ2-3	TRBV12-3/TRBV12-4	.	TGTGCCAGCAGTTTATTGGTGGCAGGAGATACGCAGTATTTT	CASSLLVAGDTQYF
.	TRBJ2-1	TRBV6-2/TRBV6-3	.	TGTGCCAGCGGCGGAGCGGGTGAACAGTCCTTC	CASGGAGEQSF
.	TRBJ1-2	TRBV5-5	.	TGTGCCGGCAGCTCCACGCCCGAGAGCTATGGCTACACCTTC	CAGSSTPESYGYTF